This is a list of T cell receptor beta chains from one sample in a study of beta chain features in type 1 diabetes. The assay was immunoSEQ multiplex PCR, and TCRdb's table has in-frame clones only and misses some. The sample has 200,000 to 250,000 clones, over 8.5% seen once. The sequencing sample was made of naive CD4+ T cells from blood. All receptors derive from a woman aged 18 to 35 in good health. Each CDR3 is given with its conserved first and last residue. D genes are given only for firm matches. A clone size is listed for some rows: how often the clone was seen (once, few, many), or a class if it is expanded.

j_gene | d_gene | v_gene | abundance | CDR3nt | CDR3aa
TRBJ1-5 | NA | TRBV30 | NA | TGTGCCTGGAGAGCCGGTGTAAGTCAGCCCCAGCATTTT | CAWRAGVSQPQHF
TRBJ2-3 | NA | TRBV6-6 | NA | TGTGCCAGCAGTTACGAACATCTCACAGATACGCAGTATTTT | CASSYEHLTDTQYF
TRBJ2-5 | TRBD1 | TRBV27 | few | TGTGCCAGCAGTCCGGACAGGGGCAGGGGGGGTACCCAAGAGACCCAGTACTTC | CASSPDRGRGGTQETQYF
TRBJ2-7 | NA | TRBV30 | few | TGTGCCTGGAGCCGCGGGACGACCTACGAGCAGTACTTC | CAWSRGTTYEQYF
TRBJ2-7 | NA | TRBV29-1 | many | TGCAGTGCATCCTACTCCTACGAGCAGTACTTC | CSASYSYEQYF
TRBJ2-3 | NA | TRBV28 | few | TGTGCCAGCAGCCTAGGACAGTCGCCAGATACGCAGTATTTT | CASSLGQSPDTQYF
TRBJ2-3 | NA | TRBV6-1 | few | TGTGCCAGCATTAATAGAGGACTAACAGATACGCAGTATTTT | CASINRGLTDTQYF
TRBJ2-3 | TRBD2 | TRBV27 | NA | TGTGCCAGCAGGACGACTAGCGGGCAAACAGATACGCAGTATTTT | CASRTTSGQTDTQYF
TRBJ1-1 | TRBD1 | TRBV30 | few | TGTGCCTGGACCCACAGGGGGATGAACACTGAAGCTTTCTTT | CAWTHRGMNTEAFF
TRBJ2-1 | NA | TRBV5-4 | NA | TGTGCCAGCAGCCCAATAAACACGGGAGCTTACAATGAGCAGTTCTTC | CASSPINTGAYNEQFF
TRBJ2-2 | TRBD2 | TRBV6-1 | few | TGTGCCAGCAGTGAGAAGCGGGGAGCCACTAGCACCGGGGAGCTGTTTTTT | CASSEKRGATSTGELFF
TRBJ1-1 | TRBD1 | TRBV7-9 | NA | TGTGCCAGCAGCGCGGACAGGGGGCAGGGGTTTGAAGCTTTCTTT | CASSADRGQGFEAFF
TRBJ2-7 | NA | TRBV16 | few | TGTGCCAGCAGCCAAGGAGGGTACGAGCAGTACTTC | CASSQGGYEQYF
TRBJ1-5 | TRBD1 | TRBV2 | NA | TGTGCCAGCAGTGAGGACAGGGCCCAGCCCCAGCATTTT | CASSEDRAQPQHF
TRBJ1-1 | NA | TRBV5-1 | few | TGCGCCAGCAGCTTGACAGTCCCCCTGAACACTGAAGCTTTCTTT | CASSLTVPLNTEAFF
TRBJ2-6 | NA | TRBV7-6 | few | TGTGCCAGCAGACATACCAGGGGCAGTGGGGCCAACGTCCTGACTTTC | CASRHTRGSGANVLTF
TRBJ2-3 | NA | TRBV15 | few | TGTGCCACCGCCTTTTGGGAGGCGGGCACAGATACGCAGTATTTT | CATAFWEAGTDTQYF
TRBJ1-1 | TRBD1 | TRBV5-1 | NA | TGCGCCAGCAGCGGGGACAGTAGCTCGACTGAAGCTTTCTTT | CASSGDSSSTEAFF